A single sample is the source of the 28 T cell receptor beta chains below, sequenced in a study of blood T cell repertoires in COVID-19. Some clones are missing from TCRdb's copy, which holds only in-frame ones; the method was immunoSEQ multiplex PCR. The sample holds a few hundred thousand clones; about 90% are singletons and the top ten take about 0.93%. Sequencing used PBMCs or T cells enriched from blood (not recorded which). All receptors come from a woman in her twenties or thirties who had recovered from COVID-19.

The V call is TRBV4-1, the J call TRBJ1-6; D perhaps matches TRBD1 (6 bases). There are 16 residues in the CDR3. Per germline, CDR1 MGHRA and CDR2 YSYEKL. V was shortened by 3 bases and J by 5 bases, with 14 bases between the two germline ends. The CDR3 DNA reads as TGCGCCAGCAGCCAGCAGGGGAATGGAGATAATTCACCCCTCCACTTT. Protein: CASSQQGNGDNSPLHF.

This chain links TRBV5-1 with TRBJ2-3, with 7 bases aligning to TRBD1. The CDR3 runs to 15 residues. Germline-derived CDR1 and CDR2 are SGHRS and YFSETQ. With 3 bases clipped from V and 4 bases from J, the junction kept 8 bases outside the gene matches. The CDR3: CASSSQGFLADTQYF. The CDR3 nucleotides are TGCGCCAGCAGCTCACAGGGGTTCCTGGCAGATACGCAGTATTTT.

The chain links TRBV6-4 to TRBJ2-1, with D perhaps TRBD1 (6 bases). The ends were cut back, 4 bases at V and 7 bases at J, with 17 bases in the middle. The germline CDR1 and CDR2 sequences are MRHNA and SNTAGT. CDR3 length: 15 residues. DNA for the CDR3: TGTGCCAGCAGTGCAGGGGTGCAGGAGAGGAATGAGCAGTTCTTC. Protein product: CASSAGVQERNEQFF.

The chain recombines TRBV3-1 (or the pseudogene TRBV3-2) with TRBJ2-5; D unclear. CDR3 length equals 12 residues. V lost 4 bases, J lost 11 bases, and 14 bases lay in between. Germline V gene data show CDR1 as LGHDT and CDR2 as YNNKEL (reference sequence). CDR3 residues: CASSPSFGWQYF. In DNA, the CDR3 is TGTGCCAGCAGCCCATCTTTCGGGTGGCAGTACTTC.

This sequence joins TRBV5-8 and TRBJ2-5; D might be TRBD2 (6 bases). The ends were cut back, 0 bases at V and 3 bases at J, with 6 bases in the middle. This CDR3 has 13 residues. Germline assignment: CDR1 SGHTS and CDR2 YDEGEE. CDR3 nucleotide sequence: TGTGCCAGCAGCTTGGGCGGGGAAGAGACCCAGTACTTC. Translated, it gives CASSLGGEETQYF.

V and J are TRBV28 and TRBJ1-6; 10 positions match TRBD1. Germline V CDR1 and CDR2: MDHEN, SYDVKM. The length of the CDR3 is 16 residues. The V gene end was trimmed by 6 bases and the J gene end by 3 bases; junction bases not matched to a gene: 5. CDR3 region: CASSTGTGVYNSPLHF. The DNA of the CDR3 is TGTGCCAGCAGCACCGGGACAGGGGTCTATAATTCACCCCTCCACTTT.

This chain connects TRBV13 to TRBJ2-5; D ambiguous. Germline V gene data show CDR1 as PRHDT and CDR2 as FYEKMQ (reference sequence). Trimming took 5 bases from V and 5 from J, leaving 12 bases between them. The length of the CDR3 is 13 residues. CDR3 nucleotides: TGTGCCAGCAGCGGCCGCATGGAGGAGACCCAGTACTTC. Residues: CASSGRMEETQYF.

This chain joins TRBV27 and TRBJ2-7, with 8 bases lining up with TRBD2. Germline-derived CDR1 and CDR2 are MNHEY and SMNVEV (reference sequence). This CDR3 is 14 amino acids long. Germline trimming cut 5 bases from V and 3 bases from J; bases unmatched to any gene: 6. The CDR3 here is CASSARSGVYEQYF. CDR3 sequence (DNA): TGTGCCAGCAGTGCCCGTAGCGGGGTCTACGAGCAGTACTTC.

This chain's CDR3 is CASSLWDRGLSPLHF. The CDR3 DNA sequence: TGTGCCAGCAGCCTGTGGGACAGGGGGCTATCACCCCTCCACTTT. The rearrangement joins TRBV7-2 to TRBJ1-6; 12 nucleotides agree with TRBD1. This CDR3 region has 15 residues. V gave up 5 bases and J gave up 10 bases; unmatched junction bases: 6. Germline V gives CDR1 SGHTA, CDR2 FQGNSA.

The chain's CDR3 is CASSLPRGTGGYEQYF. The CDR3 DNA reads TGTGCCAGCAGTTTACCCCGCGGGACAGGGGGCTACGAGCAGTACTTC. This chain links TRBV27 with TRBJ2-7, with TRBD1 identical over 11 bases. The CDR3 sequence is 16 residues long. Unmatched junction bases numbered 6, after V lost 2 bases and J lost 3 bases. Per the germline V gene, CDR1 is MNHEY and CDR2 is SMNVEV (reference sequence).

The J gene is TRBJ2-1, the V gene TRBV28, with D possibly TRBD2 on 7 matching bases. Trimming pared 2 bases from V and 4 bases from J, leaving 12 bases between. CDR3 length: 15 amino acids. The germline gives CDR1 MDHEN, CDR2 SYDVKM. Here the CDR3 DNA reads TGTGCCAGCAGTTTAGCGGGGGCCCCATACAATGAGCAGTTCTTC. Residues: CASSLAGAPYNEQFF.

The J gene is TRBJ1-1, the V gene TRBV30; tentative D call: TRBD1 (5 bases). V shed 3 bases and J shed 5 bases, with 10 bases lying between them. Per the germline V gene, CDR1 is GTSNPN and CDR2 is SVGIG (reference sequence). The CDR3 is 12 residues long. As DNA, the CDR3 is TGTGCCTGGAGCGGGGGTAGGACTGAAGCTTTCTTT. Encoded protein: CAWSGGRTEAFF. Supplemented by reference TRBV30 and TRBJ1-1, the full variable domain reads SQTIHQWPATLVQPVGSPLSLECTVEGTSNPNLYWYRQAAGRGLQLLFYSVGIGQISSEVPQNLSASRPQDRQFILSSKKLLLSDSGFYLCAWSGGRTEAFFGQGTRLTVV.

The chain combines TRBV7-2 with TRBJ2-1; weak D call: TRBD2 (6 bases). This CDR3 has 14 amino acids. Germline V CDR1 and CDR2: SGHTA, FQGNSA. The V end was cut by 5 bases, the J end by 15 bases, with 23 bases between. Here the CDR3 reads CASSPAAGGGSGFF. CDR3 DNA sequence: TGTGCCAGCAGCCCCGCTGCTGGGGGAGGTAGCGGGTTCTTC.

The chain carries TRBV2 and TRBJ1-2, with 7 bases lining up with TRBD1. The germline CDR1 and CDR2 sequences are SNHLY and FYNNEI. Unmatched junction bases numbered 8, after V lost 6 bases and J lost 4 bases. The length of the CDR3 is 14 residues. The CDR3 DNA reads as TGTGCCAGCAGAGATCACGGGACAGCCTATGGCTACACCTTC. Translated, it gives CASRDHGTAYGYTF.

The V gene is TRBV12-3 or TRBV12-4, the J gene TRBJ1-1; 9 bases align to TRBD1. Losses at the gene ends were 6 bases for V and 7 bases for J; bases not matched to a gene: 6. This CDR3 comprises 13 residues. The CDR3 DNA sequence: TGTGCCAGCAGCAACAGGGGGCGGGGTGAAGCTTTCTTT. As protein: CASSNRGRGEAFF.

The gene calls are TRBV24-1 and TRBJ1-5; 7 bases are shared with TRBD1. Germline V CDR1 and CDR2: KGHDR, SFDVKD. CDR3 size: 18 residues. The V and J ends lost 0 bases and 0 bases, in that order; junction bases with no gene match: 7. The CDR3 loop reads CATSDLWQGDYSNQPQHF. The CDR3 coding sequence is TGTGCCACCAGTGATTTGTGGCAGGGGGATTATAGCAATCAGCCCCAGCATTTT.

The rearrangement links TRBV28 to TRBJ1-2; D is ambiguous. V was trimmed by 5 bases and J by 4 bases, leaving 8 bases between them. Germline CDR1 reads MDHEN; CDR2 reads SYDVKM. The CDR3 is made up of 12 amino acids. The CDR3 region is CASSTEGYGYTF. The CDR3 DNA sequence: TGTGCCAGCAGTACCGAGGGCTATGGCTACACCTTC.

This clone appeared a few times. The chain combines TRBV7-6 with TRBJ2-1; 9 bases agree with TRBD2. The length of the CDR3 is 15 residues. Germline V gives CDR1 SGHVS, CDR2 FNYEAQ. J lost 3 bases, V lost 5 bases, and 5 bases had no gene match. CDR3 DNA: TGTGCCAGCAGCAATAGCGGGGGTTACTACAATGAGCAGTTCTTC. It specifies CASSNSGGYYNEQFF.

V usage is TRBV9 and J usage is TRBJ2-1; no clear D gene. Deletions cut 0 bases from V and 9 bases from J, with 7 bases between. CDR3 length equals 12 residues. Germline V gives CDR1 SGDLS, CDR2 YYNGEE. CDR3 sequence: CASSVGPGEQFF. DNA of the CDR3: TGTGCCAGCAGCGTAGGCCCCGGTGAGCAGTTCTTC.

The chain employs TRBV21-1 and TRBJ1-5. TRBV21-1 is a pseudogene. The CDR3 consists of 15 residues. The CDR3 sequence is CASSKVRGIYQPQHF. The CDR3 nucleotides read TGTGCCAGCAGCAAAGTACGAGGGATCTATCAGCCCCAGCATTTT.

The chain carries TRBV10-3 and TRBJ2-5, with 14 bases matching TRBD2. In germline, CDR1 is ENHRY, CDR2 SYGVKD. J lost 0 bases, V lost 6 bases, and 9 bases had no gene match. The CDR3 is made up of 18 amino acids. The CDR3 loop reads CAISEQGLAGAYQETQYF. The CDR3 DNA reads as TGTGCCATCAGCGAACAGGGACTAGCGGGGGCCTACCAAGAGACCCAGTACTTC.

The V call is TRBV25-1, the J call TRBJ1-2, with unresolved D. This CDR3 comprises 13 residues. The germline V and J ends were trimmed by 8 bases and 0 bases, with 10 bases remaining between them. Germline V gene lookup returns CDR1 MGHDK and CDR2 SYGVNS. The CDR3 DNA sequence: TGTGCCAGCGAGGGAGCTCCTAACTATGGCTACACCTTC. Residues: CASEGAPNYGYTF.

The chain links TRBV14 to TRBJ2-7; the match to TRBD2 covers 11 bases. V lost 1 base, J lost 4 bases, and 6 bases stayed unmatched. CDR1 SGHDN and CDR2 FVKESK come from the germline V gene. CDR3 length: 16 residues. Here the CDR3 reads CASSQGFASGGYEQYF. The CDR3 DNA sequence: TGTGCCAGCAGCCAAGGCTTTGCTAGCGGGGGGTACGAGCAGTACTTC.

This sequence joins TRBV7-2 and TRBJ1-1, with D tentatively TRBD1 (6 bases). The CDR3 has 11 amino acids. CDR1 is SGHTA and CDR2 is FQGNSA in the germline V gene. V lost 1 base and J lost 12, with 9 bases in between. The CDR3: CASSLGQGTFF. DNA for the CDR3: TGTGCCAGCAGCTTAGGGCAGGGGACTTTCTTT.

Concerning this clone itself: Other DNA sequences of this sample code for an identical CDR3. This chain joins TRBV27 and TRBJ2-7; 8 bases fit TRBD2. The CDR3 runs 14 residues. Trimming removed 3 bases from V and 4 bases from J; junction bases left unmatched: 5. CDR1 is MNHEY, CDR2 SMNVEV, per germline (reference sequence). The CDR3: CASSLTSAGYEQYF. CDR3 sequence (DNA): TGTGCCAGCAGTTTGACTAGCGCGGGATACGAGCAGTACTTC.

The J gene is TRBJ1-4, the V gene TRBV5-4; 7 nucleotides agree with TRBD1. The V gene end was trimmed by 4 bases and the J gene end by 7 bases; junction bases not matched to a gene: 10. Per germline, CDR1 SGHNT and CDR2 YYREEE (reference sequence). The CDR3 has 15 residues. CDR3 protein: CASSPERQGSEKLFF. CDR3 nucleotide sequence: TGTGCCAGCAGCCCCGAACGACAGGGAAGTGAAAAACTGTTTTTT.

This clone was observed a single time. The chain joins TRBV19 to TRBJ2-1, with 7 bases that match TRBD2. The CDR3 contains 14 residues. The trim removed 1 base at V and 9 bases at J, leaving 6 bases unmatched. Germline V gene lookup returns CDR1 LNHDA and CDR2 SQIVND (reference sequence). For the CDR3, the DNA is TGTGCCAGTAGTATAGGGACTAGAAACCCTGAGCAGTTCTTC. Its translation is CASSIGTRNPEQFF.

The CDR3 sequence is CASSLNGVGEGTEAFF. CDR3 DNA: TGTGCCAGCAGCTTAAATGGAGTGGGGGAGGGGACTGAAGCTTTCTTT. The J gene is TRBJ1-1, the V gene TRBV7-8; D is possibly TRBD1 (5 bases). The V gene's germline CDR1 is SGHVS and CDR2 FQNEAQ. This CDR3 is built from 16 residues. V lost 2 bases, J lost 5 bases, and 18 bases lay in between.